The sequence of this T cell receptor beta chain was determined in a study of OX40 agonist ivuxolimab in advanced cancers. Study in general: With ivuxolimab, an agonistic anti-OX40 (CD134) antibody, patients were treated. Study observations and caveats: Expanded peripheral T-cell antigen specificity went undetermined.

With autoimmune disease history or systemic immunosuppression, patients were excluded. Patients had blood sampled at baseline and again on cycle 4 day 1 and cycle 7 day 1. Remarks on this clone: Its matching antigen is unknown.

The CDR3 runs to 15 residues. V gave up 0 bases and J gave up 5 bases; unmatched junction bases: 3. Germline assignment: CDR1 MNHEY and CDR2 SMNVEV (reference sequence). This table comes from immunoSEQ multiplex PCR, and its TCRdb copy is limited to in-frame clones, with some not included. This table has tens of thousands of clones, about 92% appearing once. The rearrangement joins TRBV27 to TRBJ2-7; 11 bases match TRBD2. This TCR was recovered from an adult with an advanced solid tumor such as melanoma, head and neck, liver or kidney cancer. Here the sequenced sample was CD4+ or CD8+ T cells sorted from blood, taken in a trial of the OX40 agonist ivuxolimab. In DNA, the CDR3 is TGTGCCAGCAGTTTATCCGGGACTAGCGGCAACGAGCAGTACTTC. It codes for CASSLSGTSGNEQYF.